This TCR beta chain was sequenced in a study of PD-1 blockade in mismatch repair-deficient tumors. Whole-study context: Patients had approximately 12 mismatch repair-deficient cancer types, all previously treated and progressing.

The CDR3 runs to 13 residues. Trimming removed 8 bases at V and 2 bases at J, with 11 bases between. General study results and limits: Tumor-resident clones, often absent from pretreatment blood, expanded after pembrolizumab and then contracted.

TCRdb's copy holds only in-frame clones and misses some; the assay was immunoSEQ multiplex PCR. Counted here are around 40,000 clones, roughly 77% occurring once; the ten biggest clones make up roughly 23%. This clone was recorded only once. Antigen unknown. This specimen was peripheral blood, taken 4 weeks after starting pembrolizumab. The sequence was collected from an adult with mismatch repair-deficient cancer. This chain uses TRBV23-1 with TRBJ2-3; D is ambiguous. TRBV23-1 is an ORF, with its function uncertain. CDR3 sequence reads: CASRKAHTDTQYF. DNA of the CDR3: TGCGCCAGCCGAAAGGCCCACACAGATACGCAGTATTTT.